The next 30 T cell receptor beta chains were all read from a single sample in a study of blood T cell repertoires in COVID-19. Some clones are missing from TCRdb's copy, which holds only in-frame ones; the method was immunoSEQ multiplex PCR. The sample shows 280,000 or so clones, around 82% of them seen only once. The sequenced sample was peripheral blood. The receptors shown here come from a woman in her forties or fifties who had recovered from COVID-19.

The chain joins TRBV12-3 or TRBV12-4 to TRBJ1-2, with D perhaps matching TRBD1 (6 bases). The CDR3 runs 13 residues. V shed 2 bases and J shed 4 bases, with 8 bases lying between them. The CDR3: CASSLSGAYGYTF. DNA of the CDR3: TGTGCCAGCAGTTTATCAGGGGCCTATGGCTACACCTTC.

The chain employs TRBV7-6 and TRBJ2-5; 8 bases map to TRBD1. The CDR3 has 14 residues. The V segment lost 5 bases and the J segment 2 bases; nucleotides outside the gene matches: 4. The germline V gene encodes CDR1 SGHVS and CDR2 FNYEAQ. The CDR3: CASSHRTGQETQYF. In nucleotides, the CDR3 is TGTGCCAGCAGCCACCGGACAGGGCAAGAGACCCAGTACTTC.

This clone appeared a single time. The CDR3 bases are TGTGCCAGCTCACCAATTGAGGAGGATACGCAGTATTTT. Translating gives CASSPIEEDTQYF. The V gene is TRBV18, the J gene TRBJ2-3; D uncertain. V gave up 2 bases and J gave up 6 bases, with 9 bases separating them. The CDR3 spans 13 residues. Germline CDR1 KGHSH, CDR2 LQKENI. The complete variable domain, with remaining parts taken from reference TRBV18 and TRBJ2-3, reads NAGVMQNPRHLVRRRGQEARLRCSPMKGHSHVYWYRQLPEEGLKFMVYLQKENIIDESGMPKERFSAEFPKEGPSILRIQQVVRGDSAAYFCASSPIEEDTQYFGPGTRLTVL.

J is TRBJ1-5 and V is TRBV7-2; TRBD1 matches 9 bases. CDR3 length: 15 amino acids. V shed 4 bases and J 6 bases; nucleotides not matched to a gene: 7. Germline CDR1 is SGHTA and CDR2 is FQGNSA. Written as DNA, the CDR3 is TGTGCCAGCAGCTCCTCGACAGGGGGGGGTCAGCCCCAGCATTTT. Translated: CASSSSTGGGQPQHF.

The chain employs TRBV29-1 and TRBJ1-4; D is perhaps TRBD1 (5 bases). The germline gives CDR1 SQVTM, CDR2 ANQGSEA. V lost 0 bases and J 8 bases, leaving 16 bases between the germline ends. The CDR3 extends over 15 amino acids. For the CDR3, the DNA is TGCAGCGTTGAAGATGTGGGACTACCCAAGGAAAAACTGTTTTTT. Its protein is CSVEDVGLPKEKLFF. Variable domain in full (rest from reference TRBV29-1 and TRBJ1-4): SAVISQKPSRDICQRGTSLTIQCQVDSQVTMMFWYRQQPGQSLTLIATANQGSEATYESGFVIDKFPISRPNLTFSTLTVSNMSPEDSSIYLCSVEDVGLPKEKLFFGSGTQLSVL.

This chain links TRBV28 with TRBJ1-1; tentative D call: TRBD1 (5 bases). Germline V lookup: CDR1 MDHEN, CDR2 SYDVKM. Trimming took off 7 bases at V and 5 bases at J, with 14 bases between the two ends. The CDR3 totals 13 residues. The CDR3 region has the DNA TGTGCCAGCATACAGGCCCCAGGAACTGAAGCTTTCTTT. This encodes CASIQAPGTEAFF. Complete variable domain (other parts from reference TRBV28 and TRBJ1-1): DVKVTQSSRYLVKRTGEKVFLECVQDMDHENMFWYRQDPGLGLRLIYFSYDVKMKEKGDIPEGYSVSREKKERFSLILESASTNQTSMYLCASIQAPGTEAFFGQGTRLTVV.

This clone has only a few counts. The V gene is TRBV9, the J gene TRBJ2-2; 8 nucleotides align to TRBD2. V shed 1 base and J 3 bases; nucleotides not matched to a gene: 8. CDR3 length equals 17 residues. The germline V gene has CDR1 SGDLS and CDR2 YYNGEE. DNA of the CDR3: TGTGCCAGCAGCGTATTCAGCGGGAGATCACACACCGGGGAGCTGTTTTTT. Translating it yields CASSVFSGRSHTGELFF.

The chain employs TRBV6-1 and TRBJ1-3; D is unclear. The CDR3 totals 14 residues. V was shortened by 2 bases and J by 9 bases, with 14 bases between the two germline ends. CDR1 is MNHNS, CDR2 SASEGT, per germline. The CDR3 spells CASSELRALATIYF. The CDR3 DNA reads as TGTGCCAGCAGTGAACTGAGGGCTCTCGCCACCATATATTTT.

The CDR3 loop is CASSPSTANYGYTF. The DNA for the CDR3 is TGTGCCAGCTCACCTTCGACAGCTAACTATGGCTACACCTTC. The chain combines TRBV18 with TRBJ1-2, with a tentative D call TRBD1 (5 bases). This CDR3 has 14 residues. Germline CDR1 KGHSH, CDR2 LQKENI. V was clipped by 3 bases and J by 0 bases, with 8 bases between them.

The V gene is TRBV6-5, the J gene TRBJ2-3, with a tentative D call TRBD1 (6 bases). Germline CDR1 and CDR2: MNHEY and SVGAGI. Trimming took off 7 bases at V and 2 bases at J, with 16 bases between the two ends. The CDR3 has 15 residues. CDR3 sequence reads: CASIPLGTLTDTQYF. The CDR3 coding sequence is TGTGCCAGCATCCCCCTGGGGACACTCACAGATACGCAGTATTTT.

The chain is built from TRBV18 and TRBJ1-1; TRBD1 matches at 7 bases. The CDR3 is made up of 13 amino acids. Unmatched junction bases numbered 5, after V lost 3 bases and J lost 7 bases. Germline V gene sequence: CDR1 KGHSH, CDR2 LQKENI. The CDR3 region is CASSPETGSEAFF. For the CDR3, the DNA is TGTGCCAGCTCACCCGAGACAGGGAGTGAAGCTTTCTTT. The whole variable domain, filled in from reference TRBV18 and TRBJ1-1, reads NAGVMQNPRHLVRRRGQEARLRCSPMKGHSHVYWYRQLPEEGLKFMVYLQKENIIDESGMPKERFSAEFPKEGPSILRIQQVVRGDSAAYFCASSPETGSEAFFGQGTRLTVV.

V usage is TRBV29-1 and J usage is TRBJ2-3; 7 nucleotides align to TRBD2. The V and J ends lost 7 bases and 3 bases, in that order; junction bases with no gene match: 16. CDR3 length: 16 residues. The V gene's germline CDR1 is SQVTM and CDR2 ANQGSEA. This chain's CDR3 is CSAKGMASGSTDTQYF. DNA of the CDR3: TGCAGCGCCAAGGGAATGGCTAGCGGATCGACAGATACGCAGTATTTT.

CDR3 amino acids: CASSTRQLPQHF. In DNA form, the CDR3 reads TGTGCCAGCAGCACCCGACAATTGCCCCAGCATTTT. The chain recombines TRBV7-2 with TRBJ1-5; D call uncertain. The CDR3 runs 12 residues. Germline values: CDR1 SGHTA, CDR2 FQGNSA. Trimming removed 5 bases at V and 9 bases at J, with 11 bases between.

Here the CDR3 reads CASSNGRAFGETQYF. The CDR3 nucleotides read TGCGCCAGCAGCAACGGGAGGGCCTTTGGAGAGACCCAGTACTTC. V usage is TRBV5-1 and J usage is TRBJ2-5; 8 nucleotides match TRBD2. Trimming took 4 bases from V and 4 from J; bases not matched to a gene: 9. The CDR3 extends over 15 amino acids. Germline V CDR1 and CDR2: SGHRS, YFSETQ.

V and J are TRBV4-3 and TRBJ1-5; 7 bases align to TRBD1. V lost 2 bases to trimming and J lost 4 bases; unmatched junction nucleotides: 5. Germline assignment: CDR1 LGHNA and CDR2 YSLEER. CDR3 size: 15 residues. CDR3: CASSQTNRGNQPQHF. The CDR3 DNA reads TGCGCCAGCAGCCAAACCAACAGGGGAAATCAGCCCCAGCATTTT.

The J gene is TRBJ1-5, the V gene TRBV18; no clear D gene. V was pared by 1 base and J by 5 bases, with 6 bases between. Germline V CDR1 and CDR2: KGHSH, LQKENI. The CDR3 totals 13 residues. The DNA for the CDR3 is TGTGCCAGCTCACCACAAGCCGATCAGCCCCAGCATTTT. It translates to CASSPQADQPQHF. The entire variable domain, with the rest obtained from reference TRBV18 and TRBJ1-5, is as follows: NAGVMQNPRHLVRRRGQEARLRCSPMKGHSHVYWYRQLPEEGLKFMVYLQKENIIDESGMPKERFSAEFPKEGPSILRIQQVVRGDSAAYFCASSPQADQPQHFGDGTRLSIL.

The gene calls are TRBV19 and TRBJ1-1, with 9 positions matching TRBD1. CDR1 is LNHDA, CDR2 SQIVND, per germline (reference sequence). V was clipped by 6 bases and J by 5 bases; unmatched bases: 10. The CDR3 spans 15 residues. CDR3 coding DNA: TGTGCCAGTAGGGCGGGGACAGGGATGGGGACTGAAGCTTTCTTT. Protein product: CASRAGTGMGTEAFF.

This chain links TRBV9 with TRBJ1-2, with TRBD1 identical over 9 bases. Germline CDR1 reads SGDLS; CDR2 reads YYNGEE. CDR3 size: 16 residues. The J segment lost 4 bases and the V segment lost 4 bases, leaving 11 bases of the junction unmatched. DNA for the CDR3: TGTGCCAGCAGCCCAGCCGGGACAGGGACCTTCTATGGCTACACCTTC. Protein: CASSPAGTGTFYGYTF. The whole variable domain, remainder taken from reference TRBV9 and TRBJ1-2, is DSGVTQTPKHLITATGQRVTLRCSPRSGDLSVYWYQQSLDQGLQFLIQYYNGEERAKGNILERFSAQQFPDLHSELNLSSLELGDSALYFCASSPAGTGTFYGYTFGSGTRLTVV.

The V call is TRBV28, the J call TRBJ2-5; D remains unclear. Germline V gene lookup returns CDR1 MDHEN and CDR2 SYDVKM. The CDR3 has 12 residues. Deletions cut 6 bases from V and 5 bases from J, with 10 bases between. The CDR3 is CASSTEWETQYF. In DNA, the CDR3 is TGTGCCAGCAGCACAGAGTGGGAGACCCAGTACTTC.

V and J are TRBV6-2 or TRBV6-3 and TRBJ2-1, with a tentative D call TRBD1 (5 bases). The CDR3 runs to 18 residues. Per germline, CDR1 MNHEY and CDR2 SVGEGT. Trimming took 7 bases from V and 1 from J, leaving 23 bases between them. CDR3 in amino acids: CASNPTLRAPGSYNEQFF. CDR3 nucleotides: TGTGCCAGCAACCCTACCCTCAGGGCTCCCGGGTCCTACAATGAGCAGTTCTTC.

V usage is TRBV7-6 and J usage is TRBJ1-2, with D perhaps matching TRBD1 (5 bases). CDR1 SGHVS and CDR2 FNYEAQ come from the germline V gene. CDR3 length equals 18 residues. V shed 2 bases and J shed 0 bases, with 19 bases lying between them. CDR3 residues: CASSLKPGDLTANYGYTF. The DNA for the CDR3 is TGTGCCAGCAGCTTAAAGCCGGGGGACCTTACAGCTAACTATGGCTACACCTTC.

This clone was counted a few times. This chain connects TRBV27 to TRBJ1-5, with 8 bases lining up with TRBD1. Germline CDR1 reads MNHEY; CDR2 reads SMNVEV (reference sequence). This CDR3 is built from 15 residues. V shed 8 bases, J shed 0 bases, and the junction held 6 bases outside the gene matches. In nucleotides, the CDR3 is TGTGCCAGCCTCCGGGACAGGAATAGCAATCAGCCCCAGCATTTT. Its protein is CASLRDRNSNQPQHF.

This chain joins TRBV4-1 and TRBJ1-2; 10 bases map to TRBD1. CDR1 is MGHRA and CDR2 is YSYEKL in the germline V gene. With V trimmed by 2 bases and J by 4 bases, 10 bases remained unmatched. The CDR3 contains 17 residues. The CDR3 DNA reads as TGCGCCAGCAGCCAACCACTCCGACAGGGGGCAGTCTATGGCTACACCTTC. As protein: CASSQPLRQGAVYGYTF.

V usage is TRBV5-5 and J usage is TRBJ2-1, with D possibly matching TRBD1 (6 bases). The length of the CDR3 is 14 residues. V was shortened by 3 bases and J by 8 bases, with 15 bases between the two germline ends. Germline CDR1 reads SGHKS; CDR2 reads YYEKEE (reference sequence). CDR3 loop: CASSYRVAWDEQFF. The CDR3 region has the DNA TGTGCCAGCAGCTACAGGGTCGCTTGGGATGAGCAGTTCTTC.

The V call is TRBV6-5, the J call TRBJ1-6; D call uncertain. Germline loops: CDR1 MNHEY, CDR2 SVGAGI. The CDR3 is 14 residues long. V dropped 7 bases and J dropped 6 bases, with 13 bases sitting between them. DNA for the CDR3: TGTGCCAGCACCGGGAGGCCGCTTAATTCACCCCTCCACTTT. Encoded protein: CASTGRPLNSPLHF.

This rearrangement joins TRBV6-2 or TRBV6-3 to TRBJ2-7, with 10 bases fitting TRBD1. The germline CDR1 and CDR2 sequences are MNHEY and SVGEGT. The CDR3 spans 14 residues. Germline trimming cut 6 bases from V and 5 bases from J; bases unmatched to any gene: 7. The CDR3 bases are TGTGCCAGCAGCCTACGGGACAGGGGCAACGAGCAGTACTTC. Translation: CASSLRDRGNEQYF.

The V gene is TRBV7-2, the J gene TRBJ2-7; possible D gene TRBD1, 5 bases. Germline-derived CDR1 and CDR2 are SGHTA and FQGNSA. There are 14 residues in the CDR3. V lost 2 bases to trimming and J lost 3 bases, with 11 bases between them. CDR3 bases: TGTGCCAGCAGCTTATCCCCAGGGATCTACGAGCAGTACTTC. It codes for CASSLSPGIYEQYF.

The chain has TRBV18 and TRBJ1-1, with D possibly being TRBD1 (5 bases). The CDR3 loop spans 14 amino acids. Germline V gives CDR1 KGHSH, CDR2 LQKENI. Trimming shortened V by 3 bases and J by 3 bases, and 11 bases separated the two germline ends. The CDR3 here is CASSPSGSDTEAFF. CDR3 in DNA: TGTGCCAGCTCACCTTCAGGGTCAGACACTGAAGCTTTCTTT.

The V gene is TRBV6-2 or TRBV6-3, the J gene TRBJ1-5; a possible D gene is TRBD1 (5 bases). The CDR3 spans 17 residues. Trimming left V 0 bases short and J 8 bases short, with 20 bases between. CDR1 and CDR2 (germline): MNHEY, SVGEGT. The chain's CDR3 is CASSYSLGMIAGEPQHF. In nucleotides, the CDR3 is TGTGCCAGCAGTTACTCTTTGGGTATGATAGCGGGGGAGCCCCAGCATTTT.

The V and J genes are TRBV28 and TRBJ2-3; 8 nucleotides match TRBD2. The CDR3 runs to 15 residues. Per germline, CDR1 MDHEN and CDR2 SYDVKM. Trimming cost V 8 bases and J 0 bases; bases outside gene matches: 7. CDR3 sequence reads: CASRGGLKSTDTQYF. The CDR3 bases are TGTGCCAGCCGGGGGGGATTGAAAAGCACAGATACGCAGTATTTT.